The 6 T cell receptor beta chains reported below all come from one sample, sequenced in a study of CD8+ T cells in alopecia areata. RNA extraction and reverse transcription yielded cDNA as sequencing template. Here immunoSEQ multiplex PCR was the method, and the copy in TCRdb shows in-frame clones only, minus some. The repertoire consists of more than 110,000 clones, with around 50% occurring once and the leading ten covering roughly 15%. The treatment denotes: oral pan-JAK inhibitor, 5-10 mg twice daily. Source: CD8+ T cells sorted from blood, taken at week 4, from a patient treated with tofacitinib. The receptors come from a human donor with alopecia areata.

The V call is TRBV4-1, the J call TRBJ1-1, with D maybe TRBD1 (6 bases). The CDR3 loop spans 15 amino acids. Germline V CDR1 and CDR2: MGHRA, YSYEKL. V lost 1 base and J 0 bases, leaving 9 bases between the germline ends. The CDR3 loop reads CASSQADRLNTEAFF. The CDR3 DNA is TGCGCCAGCAGCCAAGCGGACAGATTGAACACTGAAGCTTTCTTT.

The chain recombines TRBV7-9 with TRBJ1-2; 9 bases agree with TRBD1. There are 15 residues in the CDR3. Trimming took 5 bases from V and 6 from J; bases not matched to a gene: 10. CDR1 and CDR2 (germline): SEHNR, FQNEAQ (reference sequence). The CDR3 coding sequence is TGTGCCAGCAGCCGAAGGACAGGGGAAGATCATGGCTACACCTTC. It codes for CASSRRTGEDHGYTF.

V and J are TRBV5-6 and TRBJ2-2; 9 positions agree with TRBD1. After removal of 4 bases from V and 8 bases from J, the junction contained 6 bases not matched to a gene. The CDR3 runs 14 residues. The germline gives CDR1 SGHDT, CDR2 YYEEEE. CDR3 bases: TGTGCCAGCAGCCTGGACAGGGGAGCGGGGGAGCTGTTTTTT. This encodes CASSLDRGAGELFF.

J is TRBJ2-1 and V is TRBV30; a possible D gene is TRBD1 (6 bases). The CDR3 runs 14 residues. V was pared by 4 bases and J by 10 bases, with 20 bases between. Germline V gene lookup returns CDR1 GTSNPN and CDR2 SVGIG (reference sequence). The CDR3 here is CAWTRQGLWEEQFF. CDR3 DNA sequence: TGTGCCTGGACCCGGCAGGGGCTATGGGAGGAGCAGTTCTTC.

V and J are TRBV6-6 and TRBJ2-2; no definite D call. Trimming removed 6 bases at V and 3 bases at J, with 5 bases between. From germline, CDR1 is MNHNY and CDR2 SVGAGI (reference sequence). This CDR3 region has 12 residues. The CDR3, as DNA: TGTGCCAGCAGCCCGGACACCGGGGAGCTGTTTTTT. Its translation is CASSPDTGELFF.

The rearrangement links TRBV30 to TRBJ2-2; D not certain. There are 17 residues in the CDR3. In germline, CDR1 is GTSNPN, CDR2 SVGIG (reference sequence). Trimming shortened V by 1 base and J by 4 bases, and 19 bases separated the two germline ends. CDR3 protein: CAWSDRLGEWGTGELFF. CDR3 bases: TGTGCCTGGAGTGATCGTCTTGGGGAATGGGGCACCGGGGAGCTGTTTTTT.